Listed here are 6 T cell receptor beta chains from one sample, sequenced in a study of T-cell memory formation after mild COVID-19. MiXCR was run by TCRdb on the 5' RACE reads, yielding one entry per CDR3 protein. This sample has 560,000 or so distinct CDR3 sequences, with roughly 17% found just once. Sequencing input: PBMCs or a T cell subset sorted from them (not recorded which). The receptors here all came from an adult woman who had mild COVID-19 (a few samples of this study predate the infection). Cell type and time point are not known.

This clonotype occurred a few times. The CDR3 protein is CASSSERARGYTF. CDR3 nucleotide sequence: TGTGCCAGCAGCTCCGAGCGGGCTAGGGGCTACACCTTC. The J gene is TRBJ1-2, the V gene TRBV27; D gene unclear. The length of the CDR3 is 13 residues. Trimming left V 6 bases short and J 8 bases short, with 16 bases between. CDR1 and CDR2 (germline): MNHEY, SMNVEV (reference sequence).

The chain recombines TRBV6-1 with TRBJ2-7, with 9 positions matching TRBD2. Germline V gives CDR1 MNHNS, CDR2 SASEGT. The CDR3 consists of 13 residues. Losses at the gene ends were 4 bases for V and 5 bases for J; bases not matched to a gene: 3. The CDR3, as DNA: TGTGCCAGCAGTGTCGGACTAGCGAACGAGCAGTACTTC. Translated: CASSVGLANEQYF.

This clonotype was seen only a few times. J is TRBJ2-7 and V is TRBV18; a weak D match, TRBD1 (5 bases). CDR1 KGHSH and CDR2 LQKENI come from the germline V gene. The V gene lost 2 bases and the J gene lost 7 bases, with 15 bases spanning the gap. The CDR3 is 14 residues long. CDR3 sequence reads: CASSPGTGAGEQYF. The CDR3 coding sequence is TGTGCCAGCTCACCAGGTACAGGTGCCGGGGAGCAGTACTTC.

Only a few counts were recorded for this clonotype. The rearrangement uses TRBV5-1 and TRBJ2-7; 9 positions agree with TRBD2. V lost 2 bases, J lost 3 bases, and 6 bases stayed unmatched. Per the germline V gene, CDR1 is SGHRS and CDR2 is YFSETQ. The CDR3 loop spans 15 amino acids. CDR3 bases: TGCGCCAGCAGCTTAAGCGGGGGGCCAATCTACGAGCAGTACTTC. This encodes CASSLSGGPIYEQYF.

This chain links TRBV5-1 with TRBJ1-3; possible D gene TRBD1, 6 bases. Deletions cut 2 bases from V and 1 base from J, with 10 bases between. In germline, CDR1 is SGHRS, CDR2 YFSETQ. The CDR3 runs 15 residues. The CDR3 loop reads CASSFYRDSGNTIYF. The CDR3 bases are TGCGCCAGCAGCTTTTACAGGGATTCTGGAAACACCATATATTTT. The full variable domain, its missing parts supplied by reference TRBV5-1 and TRBJ1-3, is KAGVTQTPRYLIKTRGQQVTLSCSPISGHRSVSWYQQTPGQGLQFLFEYFSETQRNKGNFPGRFSGRQFSNSRSEMNVSTLELGDSALYLCASSFYRDSGNTIYFGEGSWLTVV.

The chain carries TRBV29-1 and TRBJ2-1, with 10 bases fitting TRBD2. Trimming removed 4 bases from V and 10 bases from J; junction bases left unmatched: 10. The CDR3 loop spans 14 amino acids. Germline V lookup: CDR1 SQVTM, CDR2 ANQGSEA. CDR3 coding DNA: TGCAGCGTTGCGCCCAGCGGGGGGGCCCGGGAGCAGTTCTTC. Its translation is CSVAPSGGAREQFF.